The TCR beta chain described here comes from a study of T cell responses to AZD1222 COVID-19 vaccine. Of note for this clone: The target antigen is unknown.

V dropped 2 bases and J dropped 4; count of bases not matched to a gene: 18. The CDR3 spans 20 residues. CDR1 is MDHEN, CDR2 SYDVKM, per germline. Study results and caveats: Targets within unmutated variant regions were reportedly found for nearly half of spike-specific TCRs. Donors skewed white British and female; clonal diversity was possibly underestimated. The number of AZD1222 recipients seropositive at baseline was only 6 or 7. The repertoires were collected only after the peak T cell response.

Produced via immunoSEQ multiplex PCR; TCRdb's table is partial and in-frame only. The table has approximately 110,000 clones, roughly nine tenths seen once. The receptor was derived from an adult in good health. The sequences come from peripheral blood, collected on day 0 of AZD1222 vaccination. This rearrangement joins TRBV28 to TRBJ1-5; 9 bases match TRBD1. CDR3 nucleotide sequence: TGTGCCAGCAGTTTAAGACGCACCCCGGGACAGGGTGGATGGAATCAGCCCCAGCATTTT. Its translation is CASSLRRTPGQGGWNQPQHF.